These 18 T cell receptor beta chains came from one sample sequenced in a study of identifying expanded T cells in peripheral blood (dated by TCRdb to the late 2010s). Library prep was done by the immunoSEQ multiplex PCR assay. In TCRdb, the immuneACCESS table is reduced to in-frame sequences with V and J assigned. These tables do not hold every clone; where another copy was compared, an unresolved V gene accounts for under half, and the others remain unexplained. Across this sample there are tens of thousands of clones, with around 88% seen only once. Approximately 4% of the sample comes from the top ten. The sample was blood. All receptors come from a person between 18 and 75 years old in good health.

The chain has TRBV9 and TRBJ2-2; 14 bases are shared with TRBD2. CDR1 SGDLS and CDR2 YYNGEE come from the germline V gene. The V gene end was trimmed by 4 bases and the J gene end by 4 bases; junction bases not matched to a gene: 3. CDR3 length: 16 amino acids. The DNA of the CDR3 is TGTGCCAGCAGCTCCGGGACTAGCGGGAGCACCGGGGAGCTGTTTTTT. The encoded protein is CASSSGTSGSTGELFF.

CDR3 in amino acids: CASSPEGAGTIYEQYF. The DNA for the CDR3 is TGTGCCAGCAGCCCTGAGGGGGCCGGGACCATCTACGAGCAGTACTTC. The chain is built from TRBV4-2 and TRBJ2-7, with TRBD1 matching over 7 bases. In germline, CDR1 is LGHNA, CDR2 YNFKEQ. V lost 4 bases to trimming and J lost 3 bases; unmatched junction nucleotides: 12. The length of the CDR3 is 16 residues.

The chain combines TRBV28 with TRBJ1-1; TRBD1 aligns across 8 bases. The germline gives CDR1 MDHEN, CDR2 SYDVKM. V gave up 5 bases and J gave up 4 bases; unmatched junction bases: 15. The CDR3 length is 17 residues. Written as DNA, the CDR3 is TGTGCCAGCAGTCCGCGGACAGGGACCGGCCAGGGCACTGAAGCTTTCTTT. It specifies CASSPRTGTGQGTEAFF. Full variable domain (rest looked up from reference TRBV28 and TRBJ1-1): DVKVTQSSRYLVKRTGEKVFLECVQDMDHENMFWYRQDPGLGLRLIYFSYDVKMKEKGDIPEGYSVSREKKERFSLILESASTNQTSMYLCASSPRTGTGQGTEAFFGQGTRLTVV.

The V call is TRBV7-9, the J call TRBJ1-2; D is uncertain. In germline, CDR1 is SEHNR, CDR2 FQNEAQ (reference sequence). V was clipped by 3 bases and J by 6 bases, with 8 bases between them. The length of the CDR3 is 12 residues. The CDR3 protein is CASSFNRNGYTF. The CDR3 DNA sequence: TGTGCCAGCAGCTTTAACAGAAATGGCTACACCTTC.

The chain carries TRBV7-9 and TRBJ1-4; D not certain. Germline assignment: CDR1 SEHNR and CDR2 FQNEAQ (reference sequence). The CDR3 has 15 residues. Between the trimmed V and J ends, which lost 4 bases and 3 bases, there was a span of 12 bases. CDR3 sequence reads: CASSWSVGSNEKLFF. Written as DNA, the CDR3 is TGTGCCAGCAGCTGGAGTGTGGGTTCTAATGAAAAACTGTTTTTT.

The V gene is TRBV2, the J gene TRBJ1-1; D possibly corresponds to TRBD1 (5 bases). The CDR3 consists of 13 residues. CDR1 SNHLY and CDR2 FYNNEI come from the germline V gene. The ends were cut back, 3 bases at V and 6 bases at J, with 11 bases in the middle. CDR3: CASSDAGWAEAFF. In nucleotides, the CDR3 is TGTGCCAGCAGTGATGCAGGGTGGGCTGAAGCTTTCTTT.

The CDR3: CASSLEGRSGNTIYF. Here the CDR3 DNA reads TGTGCCAGCAGTTTAGAGGGACGGTCTGGAAACACCATATATTTT. V usage is TRBV27 and J usage is TRBJ1-3; maybe TRBD1 (5 bases). In germline, CDR1 is MNHEY, CDR2 SMNVEV (reference sequence). Deletions cut 2 bases from V and 1 base from J, with 9 bases between. The CDR3 is 15 residues long.

The chain uses TRBV10-3 and TRBJ2-1; TRBD1 matches 7 bases. V was clipped by 5 bases and J by 5 bases; unmatched bases: 9. The CDR3 covers 15 residues. Germline V gene lookup returns CDR1 ENHRY and CDR2 SYGVKD. The CDR3 DNA reads as TGTGCCATCAGTTTTGGCAGGGGGATTAACAATGAGCAGTTCTTC. This sequence encodes CAISFGRGINNEQFF.

V and J are TRBV28 and TRBJ2-1, with D unresolved. CDR3 length equals 13 residues. Trimming cost V 6 bases and J 3 bases, with 9 bases left between them. Germline assignment: CDR1 MDHEN and CDR2 SYDVKM. The CDR3 sequence is CASSRLDYNEQFF. The DNA for the CDR3 is TGTGCCAGCAGCCGCCTAGACTACAATGAGCAGTTCTTC.

This clone came up a few times. CDR3 sequence reads: CASSLKETQYF. In DNA, the CDR3 is TGTGCCAGCTCACTCAAAGAGACCCAGTACTTC. V is TRBV18 and J is TRBJ2-5, with no clear D. The length of the CDR3 is 11 residues. Germline V gene lookup returns CDR1 KGHSH and CDR2 LQKENI. The V end lost 4 bases, the J end lost 3 bases, and 3 bases lay between the germline ends.

This clone showed up just once. The chain employs TRBV6-6 and TRBJ2-1; D may be TRBD2 (6 bases). The V end lost 5 bases, the J end lost 5 bases, and 16 bases lay between the germline ends. The CDR3 extends over 15 amino acids. Looked up from germline, CDR1 is MNHNY and CDR2 is SVGAGI (reference sequence). CDR3 in DNA: TGTGCCAGCAGTCAGGACTATCACGGGGACAATGAGCAGTTCTTC. It yields the protein CASSQDYHGDNEQFF.

This chain joins TRBV5-4 and TRBJ2-7, with 10 bases matching TRBD2. CDR3 length equals 14 residues. Germline lookup yields CDR1 SGHNT and CDR2 YYREEE (reference sequence). The J segment lost 4 bases and the V segment lost 3 bases, leaving 4 bases of the junction unmatched. As DNA, the CDR3 is TGTGCCAGCAGCTCAACTAGCGGGGCTTACGAGCAGTACTTC. It encodes CASSSTSGAYEQYF.

The chain combines TRBV30 with TRBJ2-1, with D tentatively TRBD1 (5 bases). Trimming took 4 bases from V and 8 from J, leaving 15 bases between them. Germline assignment: CDR1 GTSNPN and CDR2 SVGIG (reference sequence). The CDR3 is 13 residues long. The CDR3 DNA is TGTGCCTGGAATCCCCCAGGGTGGGATGAGCAGTTCTTC. This encodes CAWNPPGWDEQFF.

This clone was detected once. At one end, the junction sequence differs from germline, possibly due to a read error. This chain connects TRBV12-5 to TRBJ1-2; TRBD1 is a possible D gene (5 bases). CDR3 size: 15 residues. CDR1 and CDR2 from the germline V gene are LGHNT and FRNRAP. Here the CDR3 DNA reads TGTGCTGGTGGGGCAGGGCGGCAGCTAGGCTATGGCTACACCTTC. Amino acid sequence: CAGGAGRQLGYGYTF.

The rearrangement uses TRBV6-6 and TRBJ1-1; D remains unclear. The V gene lost 6 bases and the J gene lost 0 bases, with 8 bases spanning the gap. In germline, CDR1 is MNHNY, CDR2 SVGAGI (reference sequence). The length of the CDR3 is 13 residues. The chain's CDR3 is CASSHPLNTEAFF. CDR3 nucleotide sequence: TGTGCCAGCAGCCACCCTCTGAACACTGAAGCTTTCTTT.

This clone was seen just once. The V gene is TRBV27, the J gene TRBJ2-3; D call uncertain. Trimming stripped 4 bases from V and 13 bases from J, with 18 bases between. CDR3 length: 13 amino acids. CDR1 and CDR2 (germline): MNHEY, SMNVEV (reference sequence). This CDR3 is CASSSLPPHFKYF. CDR3 nucleotides: TGTGCCAGCAGTTCCCTCCCACCACACTTTAAGTATTTT.

The V and J genes are TRBV2 and TRBJ2-5; no clear D. Germline lookup yields CDR1 SNHLY and CDR2 FYNNEI. The CDR3 is 16 amino acids. The germline V and J ends were trimmed by 3 bases and 1 base, with 15 bases remaining between them. The CDR3 DNA follows: TGTGCCAGCAGTGACCCCACGGTAGACCCCCAAGAGACCCAGTACTTC. Translation gives CASSDPTVDPQETQYF.

The J gene is TRBJ2-3, the V gene TRBV28; 8 nucleotides line up with TRBD2. Germline trimming cut 3 bases from V and 5 bases from J; bases unmatched to any gene: 16. The CDR3 consists of 18 residues. The germline gives CDR1 MDHEN, CDR2 SYDVKM. CDR3 coding DNA: TGTGCCAGCAGTTTCGGGACTAGTGAGGGGGATCCGAAAGATACGCAGTATTTT. Protein product: CASSFGTSEGDPKDTQYF.